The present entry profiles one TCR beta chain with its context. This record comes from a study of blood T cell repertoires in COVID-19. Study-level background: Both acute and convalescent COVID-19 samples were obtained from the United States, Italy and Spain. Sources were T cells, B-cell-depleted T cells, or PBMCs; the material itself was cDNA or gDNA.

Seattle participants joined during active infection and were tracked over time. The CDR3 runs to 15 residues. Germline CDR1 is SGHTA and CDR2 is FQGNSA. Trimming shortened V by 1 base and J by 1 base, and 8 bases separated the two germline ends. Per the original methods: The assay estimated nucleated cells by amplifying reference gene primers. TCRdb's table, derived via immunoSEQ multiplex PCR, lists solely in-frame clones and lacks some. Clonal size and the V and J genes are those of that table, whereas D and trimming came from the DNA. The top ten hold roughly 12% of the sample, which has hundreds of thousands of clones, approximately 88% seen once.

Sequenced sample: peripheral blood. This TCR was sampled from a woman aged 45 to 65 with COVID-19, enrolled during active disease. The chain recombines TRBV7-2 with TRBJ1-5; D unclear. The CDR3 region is CASSLGAQSNQPQHF. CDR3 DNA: TGTGCCAGCAGCTTAGGGGCCCAGAGCAATCAGCCCCAGCATTTT.